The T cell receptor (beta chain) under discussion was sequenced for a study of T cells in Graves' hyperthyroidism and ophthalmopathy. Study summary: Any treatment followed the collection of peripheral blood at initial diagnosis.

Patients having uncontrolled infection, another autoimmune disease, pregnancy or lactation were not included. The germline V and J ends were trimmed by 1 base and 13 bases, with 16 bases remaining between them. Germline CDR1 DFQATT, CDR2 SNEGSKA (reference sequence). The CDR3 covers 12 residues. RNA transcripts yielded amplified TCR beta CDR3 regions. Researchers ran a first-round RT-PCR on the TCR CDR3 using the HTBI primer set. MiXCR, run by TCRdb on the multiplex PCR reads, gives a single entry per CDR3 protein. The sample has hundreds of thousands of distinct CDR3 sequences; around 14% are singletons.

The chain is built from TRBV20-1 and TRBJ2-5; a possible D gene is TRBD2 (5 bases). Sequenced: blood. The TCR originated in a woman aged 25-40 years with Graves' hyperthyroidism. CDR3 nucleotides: TGCAGTGCTAGAGGAGGACTGCCTTCGTTGTACTTC. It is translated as CSARGGLPSLYF.